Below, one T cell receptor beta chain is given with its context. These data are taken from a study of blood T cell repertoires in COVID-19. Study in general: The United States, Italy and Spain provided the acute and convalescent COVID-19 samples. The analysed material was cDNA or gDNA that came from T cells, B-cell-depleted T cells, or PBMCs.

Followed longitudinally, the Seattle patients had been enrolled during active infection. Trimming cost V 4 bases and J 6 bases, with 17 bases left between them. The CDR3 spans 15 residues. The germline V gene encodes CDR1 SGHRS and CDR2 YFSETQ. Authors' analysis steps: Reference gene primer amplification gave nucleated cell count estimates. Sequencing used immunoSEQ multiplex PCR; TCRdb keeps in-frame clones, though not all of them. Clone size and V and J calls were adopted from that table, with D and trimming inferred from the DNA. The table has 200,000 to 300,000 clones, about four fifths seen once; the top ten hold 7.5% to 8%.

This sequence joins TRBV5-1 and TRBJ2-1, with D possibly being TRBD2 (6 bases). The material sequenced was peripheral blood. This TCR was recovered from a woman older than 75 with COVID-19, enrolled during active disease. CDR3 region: CASSPLGGAPNEQFF. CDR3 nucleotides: TGCGCCAGCAGCCCCCTTGGCGGGGCACCCAATGAGCAGTTCTTC.